Listed below are T cell receptor beta chains from one sample, sequenced in a study of T cell responses to AZD1222 COVID-19 vaccine. TCRdb's table, derived via immunoSEQ multiplex PCR, lists solely in-frame clones and lacks some. The repertoire holds 150,000 or so clones, around 88% seen once, with roughly 2% in the top ten. This sample comprised peripheral blood, obtained on day 0 of AZD1222 vaccination. All receptors come from an adult in good health. The CDR3 runs from the conserved cysteine through the conserved F or W. Fields, in order: CDR3 protein, V gene, D gene, CDR3 length, J gene. D genes are given only for firm matches.

CDR3aa: CASSLDLYEQYF
v_gene: TRBV6-2/TRBV6-3
d_gene: -
len: 12
j_gene: TRBJ2-7

CDR3aa: CASSEPGLALDF
v_gene: TRBV7-2
d_gene: TRBD2
len: 12
j_gene: TRBJ2-7

CDR3aa: CASSLASTGLGGPQHF
v_gene: TRBV7-8
d_gene: -
len: 16
j_gene: TRBJ1-5

CDR3aa: CATSDKWTPRGTPLHF
v_gene: TRBV24-1
d_gene: -
len: 16
j_gene: TRBJ1-6

CDR3aa: CASRRPRQGGPYTGELFF
v_gene: TRBV11-3
d_gene: TRBD1
len: 18
j_gene: TRBJ2-2

CDR3aa: CASLPGQGFEQPQHF
v_gene: TRBV19
d_gene: TRBD1
len: 15
j_gene: TRBJ1-5

CDR3aa: CAISEYRTSNYGYTF
v_gene: TRBV10-3
d_gene: -
len: 15
j_gene: TRBJ1-2

CDR3aa: CASSYSQGGIFGEQFF
v_gene: TRBV6-5
d_gene: -
len: 16
j_gene: TRBJ2-1

CDR3aa: CASSVSPGVHTEAFF
v_gene: TRBV9
d_gene: -
len: 15
j_gene: TRBJ1-1

CDR3aa: CASSQDPDRRRNTIYF
v_gene: TRBV4-1
d_gene: -
len: 16
j_gene: TRBJ1-3

CDR3aa: CASSLNGGSSLGTEAFF
v_gene: TRBV13
d_gene: -
len: 17
j_gene: TRBJ1-1

CDR3aa: CASSSGPLNSPLHF
v_gene: TRBV11-1
d_gene: -
len: 14
j_gene: TRBJ1-6

CDR3aa: CASSGGAREETQYF
v_gene: TRBV11-1
d_gene: -
len: 14
j_gene: TRBJ2-5

CDR3aa: CSVGRDTQYF
v_gene: TRBV29-1
d_gene: -
len: 10
j_gene: TRBJ2-3

CDR3aa: CASSSLNEKLFF
v_gene: TRBV7-9
d_gene: -
len: 12
j_gene: TRBJ1-4

CDR3aa: CATSRDWTNNVKQYF
v_gene: TRBV15
d_gene: -
len: 15
j_gene: TRBJ2-7

CDR3aa: CSVGDRGYEQYF
v_gene: TRBV29-1
d_gene: TRBD1
len: 12
j_gene: TRBJ2-7

CDR3aa: CASGETGRGSPLHF
v_gene: TRBV27
d_gene: -
len: 14
j_gene: TRBJ1-6

CDR3aa: CASSLYLAGVYNEQFF
v_gene: TRBV28
d_gene: TRBD2
len: 16
j_gene: TRBJ2-1

CDR3aa: CASSLGPPGGEGYTF
v_gene: TRBV28
d_gene: TRBD1
len: 15
j_gene: TRBJ1-2

CDR3aa: CATSREIHEQYF
v_gene: TRBV15
d_gene: -
len: 12
j_gene: TRBJ2-7

CDR3aa: CASSFSGELYEQYF
v_gene: TRBV5-1
d_gene: -
len: 14
j_gene: TRBJ2-7

CDR3aa: CASRTGGRRGYTF
v_gene: TRBV12-3/TRBV12-4
d_gene: TRBD1
len: 13
j_gene: TRBJ1-2

CDR3aa: CASSIDRGGNSPLHF
v_gene: TRBV19
d_gene: -
len: 15
j_gene: TRBJ1-6

CDR3aa: CASSNRAAYNEQFF
v_gene: TRBV19
d_gene: -
len: 14
j_gene: TRBJ2-1

CDR3aa: CASGLSQGGLTEAFF
v_gene: TRBV12-5
d_gene: -
len: 15
j_gene: TRBJ1-1

CDR3aa: CASSRYSGVALSNEQFF
v_gene: TRBV7-9
d_gene: -
len: 17
j_gene: TRBJ2-1

CDR3aa: CASRRVGGLAGGPSNNEQFF
v_gene: TRBV4-3
d_gene: TRBD2
len: 20
j_gene: TRBJ2-1

CDR3aa: CASSVEGARDEQFF
v_gene: TRBV9
d_gene: -
len: 14
j_gene: TRBJ2-1

CDR3aa: CASIPSVSPYNEQFF
v_gene: TRBV2
d_gene: -
len: 15
j_gene: TRBJ2-1

CDR3aa: CASSYTTVYEQYF
v_gene: TRBV6-2/TRBV6-3
d_gene: -
len: 13
j_gene: TRBJ2-7

CDR3aa: CASSVNIGSGNTIYF
v_gene: TRBV7-2
d_gene: -
len: 15
j_gene: TRBJ1-3

CDR3aa: CASSPVAGNQPQHF
v_gene: TRBV7-9
d_gene: -
len: 14
j_gene: TRBJ1-5

CDR3aa: CASSYGGQAYGYTF
v_gene: TRBV6-2/TRBV6-3
d_gene: TRBD1
len: 14
j_gene: TRBJ1-2

CDR3aa: CASSPDTHVARGYTF
v_gene: TRBV7-8
d_gene: -
len: 15
j_gene: TRBJ1-2

CDR3aa: CASSYSGGGGGNTIYF
v_gene: TRBV6-6
d_gene: -
len: 16
j_gene: TRBJ1-3

CDR3aa: CASSLWTSGGKNEQFF
v_gene: TRBV27
d_gene: TRBD2
len: 16
j_gene: TRBJ2-1

CDR3aa: CASSSLGVGRGGGEAFF
v_gene: TRBV7-6
d_gene: -
len: 17
j_gene: TRBJ1-1

CDR3aa: CASSLVASDTGELFF
v_gene: TRBV11-3
d_gene: -
len: 15
j_gene: TRBJ2-2

CDR3aa: CSVESASYEQYF
v_gene: TRBV29-1
d_gene: -
len: 12
j_gene: TRBJ2-7

CDR3aa: CASSPIRAGGPHEQYF
v_gene: TRBV7-6
d_gene: TRBD2
len: 16
j_gene: TRBJ2-7